Listed below are T cell receptor beta chains from one sample, sequenced in a study of blood T cell repertoires in COVID-19. TCRdb keeps only in-frame clones here, not all; method: immunoSEQ multiplex PCR. The repertoire holds fewer than 200,000 clones, with about four fifths as singletons. Sequenced material: peripheral blood. The receptors were sampled from an older woman with COVID-19, enrolled during active disease. The CDR3 runs from the conserved cysteine through the conserved F or W. D genes are given only for firm matches. Clone size appears in some rows only: once, few, many, or a class for an expanded clone.

clone_size j_call v_call d_call cdr3_aa cdr3_nt
. TRBJ2-1 TRBV3-1/TRBV3-2 TRBD2 CASSQDLAGWGYNEQFF TGTGCCAGCAGCCAAGACCTAGCGGGATGGGGTTACAATGAGCAGTTCTTC
. TRBJ1-1 TRBV19 TRBD1 CASSTTGDTEAFF TGTGCCAGTAGTACGACAGGGGACACTGAAGCTTTCTTT
. TRBJ2-2 TRBV3-1/TRBV3-2 . CASSQAPGSGTGELFF TGTGCCAGCAGCCAAGCACCTGGGAGCGGCACCGGGGAGCTGTTTTTT
. TRBJ1-2 TRBV29-1 TRBD1 CSADRGDYGYTF TGCAGCGCTGACAGGGGGGACTATGGCTACACCTTC
. TRBJ1-2 TRBV10-3 TRBD1 CAISRDRGSDFYGYTF TGTGCCATCAGTCGGGACAGGGGATCCGACTTCTATGGCTACACCTTC
. TRBJ2-2 TRBV24-1 TRBD1 CATSDLRQGATGELFF TGTGCCACCAGTGATCTGAGACAGGGGGCCACCGGGGAGCTGTTTTTT
once TRBJ1-2 TRBV27 . CASSQAANYGYTF TGTGCCAGCAGTCAGGCTGCTAACTATGGCTACACCTTC
. TRBJ2-1 TRBV19 TRBD1 CASSGQGTNEQFF TGTGCCAGTAGCGGACAGGGAACGAATGAGCAGTTCTTC
. TRBJ2-6 TRBV28 . CASTPIRGSSGANVLTF TGTGCCAGCACCCCTATTAGAGGCAGCTCTGGGGCCAACGTCCTGACTTTC
. TRBJ1-5 TRBV10-3 . CAISDGGGNQPQHF TGTGCCATCAGTGACGGAGGCGGCAATCAGCCCCAGCATTTT
. TRBJ2-5 TRBV7-9 . CASSFGTPQETQYF TGTGCCAGCAGCTTCGGGACACCCCAAGAGACCCAGTACTTC
. TRBJ1-2 TRBV27 TRBD1 CASSLYTPKQGQFHYGYTF TGTGCCAGCAGTTTATATACCCCCAAACAGGGGCAATTTCACTATGGCTACACCTTC
. TRBJ1-1 TRBV6-5 . CASSRLRSTEAFF TGTGCCAGCAGTCGACTGAGGAGCACTGAAGCTTTCTTT
. TRBJ2-5 TRBV5-1 . CASSRAGPQETQYF TGCGCCAGCAGCCGGGCGGGCCCCCAAGAGACCCAGTACTTC
few TRBJ2-5 TRBV15 . CATSTGTIKTQYF TGTGCCACCAGCACCGGGACAATCAAGACCCAGTACTTC
. TRBJ2-7 TRBV11-2 . CASSSLSGAHEQYF TGTGCCAGCAGCTCGCTATCAGGGGCCCACGAGCAGTACTTC
few TRBJ1-5 TRBV3-1/TRBV3-2 TRBD1 CASSPGTVNQPQHF TGTGCCAGCAGCCCCGGGACAGTCAATCAGCCCCAGCATTTT
. TRBJ2-7 TRBV7-2 TRBD2 CASSLESSGRGSDF TGTGCCAGCAGCTTAGAGTCTAGCGGGAGGGGATCCGACTTC
. TRBJ2-3 TRBV7-8 TRBD1 CASTWGRGQGSTDTQYF TGTGCCAGCACTTGGGGTAGGGGACAGGGTAGCACAGATACGCAGTATTTT
. TRBJ1-5 TRBV2 . CASSLGGSNQPQHF TGTGCCAGCAGTCTAGGGGGTAGCAATCAGCCCCAGCATTTT
few TRBJ2-1 TRBV3-1/TRBV3-2 . CASSPEGGELYNEQFF TGTGCCAGCAGCCCCGAAGGGGGGGAGTTGTACAATGAGCAGTTCTTC
. TRBJ1-5 TRBV4-3 . CASSQDAGSGQPQHF TGCGCCAGCAGCCAAGATGCGGGATCGGGTCAGCCCCAGCATTTT
. TRBJ1-2 TRBV19 TRBD1 CASSIRQGADGYTF TGTGCCAGTAGTATTAGACAGGGGGCTGATGGCTACACCTTC